This TCR beta chain appears in the sequencing data of a study of T-cell memory formation after mild COVID-19. In TCRdb, the 5' RACE reads were re-called with MiXCR into one record per CDR3 protein. The data show 150,000 to 200,000 distinct CDR3 sequences, with 20% to 25% seen just once and under 25% held by the top ten. Trimming left V 10 bases short and J 7 bases short, with 23 bases between. This CDR3 contains 15 residues. The V call is TRBV12-3 or TRBV12-4, the J call TRBJ2-1, with D perhaps given as TRBD1 or TRBD2 (6 bases each). Input material: PBMCs or a T cell subset sorted from them (not recorded which). The TCR comes from an adult woman who had mild COVID-19 (a few samples of this study predate the infection). Cell type and time point are not known. The CDR3 coding sequence is TGTGCCATCTTCGGGGCAAGAGGGGGGAGGAATGAGCAGTTCTTC. The encoded protein is CAIFGARGGRNEQFF.